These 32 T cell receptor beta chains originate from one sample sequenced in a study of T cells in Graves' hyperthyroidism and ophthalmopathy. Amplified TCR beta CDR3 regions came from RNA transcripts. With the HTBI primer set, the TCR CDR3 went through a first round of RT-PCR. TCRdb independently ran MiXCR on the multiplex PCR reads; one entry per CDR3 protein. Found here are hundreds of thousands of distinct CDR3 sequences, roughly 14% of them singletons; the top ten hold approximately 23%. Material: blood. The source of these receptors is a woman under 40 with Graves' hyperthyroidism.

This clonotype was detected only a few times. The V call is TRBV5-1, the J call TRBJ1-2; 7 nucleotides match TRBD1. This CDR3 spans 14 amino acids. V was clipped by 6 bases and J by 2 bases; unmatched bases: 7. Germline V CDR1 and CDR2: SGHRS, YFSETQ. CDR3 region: CASNNQGENYGYTF. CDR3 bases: TGCGCCAGCAACAATCAGGGGGAGAACTATGGCTACACCTTC.

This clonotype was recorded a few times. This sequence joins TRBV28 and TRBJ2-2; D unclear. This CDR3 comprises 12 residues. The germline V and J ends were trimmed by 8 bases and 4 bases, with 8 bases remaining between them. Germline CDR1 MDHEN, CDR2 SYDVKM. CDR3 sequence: CASSDVTGELFF. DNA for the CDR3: TGTGCCAGCTCGGACGTCACCGGGGAGCTGTTTTTT.

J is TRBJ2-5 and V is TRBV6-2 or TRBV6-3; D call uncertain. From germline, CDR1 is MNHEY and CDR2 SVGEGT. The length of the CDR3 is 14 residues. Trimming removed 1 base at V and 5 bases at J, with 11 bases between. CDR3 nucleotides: TGTGCCAGCAGTTACTTGTGGTCCGAGGAGACCCAGTACTTC. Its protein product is CASSYLWSEETQYF.

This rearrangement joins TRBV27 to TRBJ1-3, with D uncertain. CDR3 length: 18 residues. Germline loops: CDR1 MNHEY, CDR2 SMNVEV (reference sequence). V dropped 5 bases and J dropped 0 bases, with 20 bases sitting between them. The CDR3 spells CASSHHGPGQISGNTIYF. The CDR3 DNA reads TGTGCCAGCAGTCATCACGGACCGGGTCAAATCTCTGGAAACACCATATATTTT.

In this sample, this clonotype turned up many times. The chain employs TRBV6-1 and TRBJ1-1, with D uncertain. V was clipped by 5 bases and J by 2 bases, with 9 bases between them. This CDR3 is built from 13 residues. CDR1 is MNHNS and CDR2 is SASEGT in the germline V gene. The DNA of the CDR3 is TGTGCCAGCAGTCCTACAGTAAACACTGAAGCTTTCTTT. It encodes CASSPTVNTEAFF.

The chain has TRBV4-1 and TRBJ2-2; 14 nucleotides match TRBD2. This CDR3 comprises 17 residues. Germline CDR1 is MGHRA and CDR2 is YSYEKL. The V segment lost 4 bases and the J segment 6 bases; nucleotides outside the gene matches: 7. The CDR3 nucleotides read TGCGCCAGCAGCCGTCCGGGACTAGCGGGAGTAGCCGGGGAGCTGTTTTTT. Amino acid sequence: CASSRPGLAGVAGELFF.

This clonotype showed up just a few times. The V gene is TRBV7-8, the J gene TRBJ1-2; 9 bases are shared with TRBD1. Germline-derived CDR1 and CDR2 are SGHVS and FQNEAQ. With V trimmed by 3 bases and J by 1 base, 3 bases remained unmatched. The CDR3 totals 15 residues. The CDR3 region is CASSFRDRDNYGYTF. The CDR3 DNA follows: TGTGCCAGCAGCTTCCGGGACAGGGATAACTATGGCTACACCTTC.

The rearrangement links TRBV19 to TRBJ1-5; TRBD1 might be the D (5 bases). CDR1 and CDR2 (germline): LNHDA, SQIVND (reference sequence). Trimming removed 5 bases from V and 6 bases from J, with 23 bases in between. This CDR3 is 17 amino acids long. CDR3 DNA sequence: TGTGCCAGTAGTGGGGCTTCCGACGGCGGTTGGGGTCAGCCCCAGCATTTT. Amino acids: CASSGASDGGWGQPQHF.

The CDR3 loop reads CSASQAGRDVSNQPQHF. CDR3 bases: TGCAGTGCTAGTCAGGCGGGGCGGGATGTGAGCAATCAGCCCCAGCATTTT. The chain has TRBV20-1 and TRBJ1-5; tentative D call: TRBD1 (5 bases). Germline V gene lookup returns CDR1 DFQATT and CDR2 SNEGSKA (reference sequence). The CDR3 covers 17 residues. The germline V and J ends were trimmed by 3 bases and 1 base, with 19 bases remaining between them.

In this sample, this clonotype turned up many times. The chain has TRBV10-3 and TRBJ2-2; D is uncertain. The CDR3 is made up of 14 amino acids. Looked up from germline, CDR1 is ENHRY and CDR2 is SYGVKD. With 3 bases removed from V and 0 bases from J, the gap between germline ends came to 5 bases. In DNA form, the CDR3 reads TGTGCCATCAGTGACCGGGCGAACACCGGGGAGCTGTTTTTT. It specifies CAISDRANTGELFF.

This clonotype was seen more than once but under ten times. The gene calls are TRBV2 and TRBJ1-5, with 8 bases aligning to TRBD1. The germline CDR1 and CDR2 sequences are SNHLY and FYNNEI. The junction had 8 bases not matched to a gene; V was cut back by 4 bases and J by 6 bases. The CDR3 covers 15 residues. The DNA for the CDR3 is TGTGCCAGCAGTGGCGGGACAGGATTAGGTCAGCCCCAGCATTTT. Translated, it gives CASSGGTGLGQPQHF. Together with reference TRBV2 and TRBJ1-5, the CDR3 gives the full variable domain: EPEVTQTPSHQVTQMGQEVILRCVPISNHLYFYWYRQILGQKVEFLVSFYNNEISEKSEIFDDQFSVERPDGSNFTLKIRSTKLEDSAMYFCASSGGTGLGQPQHFGDGTRLSIL.

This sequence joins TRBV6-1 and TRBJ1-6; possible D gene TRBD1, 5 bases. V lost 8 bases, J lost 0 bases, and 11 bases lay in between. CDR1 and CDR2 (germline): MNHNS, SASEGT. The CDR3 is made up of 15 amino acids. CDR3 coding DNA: TGTGCCAGCGGGGACCAAAGCTCCTATAATTCACCCCTCCACTTT. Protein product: CASGDQSSYNSPLHF.

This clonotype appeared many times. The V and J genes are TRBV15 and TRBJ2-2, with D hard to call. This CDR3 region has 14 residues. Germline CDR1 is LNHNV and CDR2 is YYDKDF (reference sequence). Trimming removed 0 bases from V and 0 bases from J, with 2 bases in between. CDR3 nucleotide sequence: TGTGCCACCAGCAGAGACCCGAACACCGGGGAGCTGTTTTTT. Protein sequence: CATSRDPNTGELFF.

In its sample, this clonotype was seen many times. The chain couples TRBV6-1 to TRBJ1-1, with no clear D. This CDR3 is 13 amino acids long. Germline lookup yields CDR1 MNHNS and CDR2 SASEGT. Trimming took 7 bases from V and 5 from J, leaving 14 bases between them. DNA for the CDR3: TGTGCCAGCAATTTATCGAAAAGAACTGAAGCTTTCTTT. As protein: CASNLSKRTEAFF.

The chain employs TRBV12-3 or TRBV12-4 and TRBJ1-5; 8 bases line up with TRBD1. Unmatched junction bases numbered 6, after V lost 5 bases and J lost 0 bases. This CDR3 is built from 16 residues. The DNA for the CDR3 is TGTGCCAGCAGTGGACGACAGGGGTATAGCAATCAGCCCCAGCATTTT. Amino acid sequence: CASSGRQGYSNQPQHF.

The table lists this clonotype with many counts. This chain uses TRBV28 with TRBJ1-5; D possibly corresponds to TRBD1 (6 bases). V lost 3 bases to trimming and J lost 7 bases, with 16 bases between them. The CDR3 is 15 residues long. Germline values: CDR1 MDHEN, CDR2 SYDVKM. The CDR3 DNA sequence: TGTGCCAGCAGTTTTTCAGGGGACACAGGGCAGCCCCAGCATTTT. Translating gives CASSFSGDTGQPQHF.

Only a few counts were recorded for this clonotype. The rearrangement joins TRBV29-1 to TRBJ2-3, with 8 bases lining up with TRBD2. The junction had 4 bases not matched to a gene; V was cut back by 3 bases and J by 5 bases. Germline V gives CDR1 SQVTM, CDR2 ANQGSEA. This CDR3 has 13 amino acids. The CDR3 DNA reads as TGCAGCGTTGACAGGGGACTAGGAGATACGCAGTATTTT. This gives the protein CSVDRGLGDTQYF.

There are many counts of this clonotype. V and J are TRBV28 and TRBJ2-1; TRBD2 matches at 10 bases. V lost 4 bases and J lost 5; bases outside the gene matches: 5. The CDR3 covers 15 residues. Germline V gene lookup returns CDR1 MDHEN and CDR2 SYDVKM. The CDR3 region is CASSYGTSADNEQFF. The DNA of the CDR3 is TGTGCCAGCAGTTACGGGACTAGCGCCGACAATGAGCAGTTCTTC.

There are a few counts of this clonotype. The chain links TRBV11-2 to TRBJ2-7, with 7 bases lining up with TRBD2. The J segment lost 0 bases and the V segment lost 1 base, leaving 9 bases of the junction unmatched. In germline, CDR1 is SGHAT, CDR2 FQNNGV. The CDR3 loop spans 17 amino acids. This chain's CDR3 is CASSLVSGWGGSYEQYF. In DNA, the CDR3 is TGTGCCAGCAGCTTAGTCTCCGGGTGGGGGGGCTCCTACGAGCAGTACTTC.

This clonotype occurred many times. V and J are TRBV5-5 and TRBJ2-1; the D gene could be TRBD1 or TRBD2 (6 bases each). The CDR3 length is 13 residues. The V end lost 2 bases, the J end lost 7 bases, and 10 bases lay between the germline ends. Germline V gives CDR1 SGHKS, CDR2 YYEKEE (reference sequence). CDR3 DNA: TGTGCCAGCAGCTTCGGGGGCGGGAATGAGCAGTTCTTC. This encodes CASSFGGGNEQFF. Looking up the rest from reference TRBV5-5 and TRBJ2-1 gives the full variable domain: DAGVTQSPTHLIKTRGQQVTLRCSPISGHKSVSWYQQVLGQGPQFIFQYYEKEERGRGNFPDRFSARQFPNYSSELNVNALLLGDSALYLCASSFGGGNEQFFGPGTRLTVL.

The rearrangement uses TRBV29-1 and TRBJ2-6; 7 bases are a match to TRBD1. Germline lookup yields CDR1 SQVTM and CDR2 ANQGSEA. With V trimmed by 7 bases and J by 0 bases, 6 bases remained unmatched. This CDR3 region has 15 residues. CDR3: CSAGTANSGANVLTF. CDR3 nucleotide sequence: TGCAGCGCCGGGACAGCCAACTCTGGGGCCAACGTCCTGACTTTC.

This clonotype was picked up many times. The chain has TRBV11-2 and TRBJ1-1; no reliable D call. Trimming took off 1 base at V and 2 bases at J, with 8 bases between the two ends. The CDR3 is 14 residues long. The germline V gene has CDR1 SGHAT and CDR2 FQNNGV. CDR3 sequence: CASSLVWKNTEAFF. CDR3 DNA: TGTGCCAGCAGCTTAGTGTGGAAAAACACTGAAGCTTTCTTT. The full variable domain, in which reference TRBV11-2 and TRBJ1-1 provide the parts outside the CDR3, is EAGVAQSPRYKIIEKRQSVAFWCNPISGHATLYWYQQILGQGPKLLIQFQNNGVVDDSQLPKDRFSAERLKGVDSTLKIQPAKLEDSAVYLCASSLVWKNTEAFFGQGTRLTVV.

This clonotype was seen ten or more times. CDR3 sequence: CAIQELRDTQYF. CDR3 DNA sequence: TGTGCCATACAGGAGCTTCGGGATACGCAGTATTTT. The rearrangement uses TRBV7-9 and TRBJ2-3; weak D call: TRBD1 (5 bases). The V end lost 10 bases, the J end lost 6 bases, and 14 bases lay between the germline ends. The germline gives CDR1 SEHNR, CDR2 FQNEAQ (reference sequence). The CDR3 loop spans 12 amino acids.

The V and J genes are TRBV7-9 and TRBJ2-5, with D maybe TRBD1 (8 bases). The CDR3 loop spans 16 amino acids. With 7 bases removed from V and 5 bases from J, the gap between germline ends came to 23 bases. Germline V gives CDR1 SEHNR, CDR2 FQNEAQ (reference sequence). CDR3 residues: CASTSGQGGTGETQYF. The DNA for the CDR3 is TGTGCCAGCACCTCCGGACAGGGAGGGACGGGGGAGACCCAGTACTTC.

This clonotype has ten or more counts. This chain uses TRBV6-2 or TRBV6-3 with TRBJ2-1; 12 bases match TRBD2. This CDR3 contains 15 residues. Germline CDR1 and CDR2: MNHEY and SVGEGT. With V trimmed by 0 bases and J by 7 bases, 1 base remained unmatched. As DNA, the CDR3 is TGTGCCAGCAGTTACTCGACTAGCGGGAGAAATGAGCAGTTCTTC. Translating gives CASSYSTSGRNEQFF.

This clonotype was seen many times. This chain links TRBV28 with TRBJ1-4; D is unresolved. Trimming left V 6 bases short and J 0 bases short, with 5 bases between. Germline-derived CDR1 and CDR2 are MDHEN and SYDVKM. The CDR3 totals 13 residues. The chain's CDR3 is CASRQTTNEKLFF. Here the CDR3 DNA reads TGTGCCAGCAGGCAGACAACTAATGAAAAACTGTTTTTT.

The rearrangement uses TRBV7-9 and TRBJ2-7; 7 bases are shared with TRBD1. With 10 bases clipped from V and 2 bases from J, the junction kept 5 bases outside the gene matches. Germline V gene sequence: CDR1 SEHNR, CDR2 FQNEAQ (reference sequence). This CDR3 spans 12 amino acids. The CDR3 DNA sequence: TGTGCCACCGGGGACAGCCCCTACGAGCAGTACTTC. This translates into CATGDSPYEQYF.

The CDR3 loop reads CASSQGDRDVEPQHF. The CDR3 bases are TGCGCCAGCAGCCAAGGGGACAGGGATGTTGAGCCCCAGCATTTT. The chain employs TRBV4-1 and TRBJ1-5; 9 bases map to TRBD1. CDR1 and CDR2 (germline): MGHRA, YSYEKL. After removal of 1 base from V and 8 bases from J, the junction contained 6 bases not matched to a gene. The CDR3 length is 15 residues.

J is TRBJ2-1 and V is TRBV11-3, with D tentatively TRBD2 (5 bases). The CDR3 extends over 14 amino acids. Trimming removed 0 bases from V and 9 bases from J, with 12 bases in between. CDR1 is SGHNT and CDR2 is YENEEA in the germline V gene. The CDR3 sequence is CASSLDTGSGEQFF. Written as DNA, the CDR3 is TGTGCCAGCAGCTTAGATACGGGGAGTGGTGAGCAGTTCTTC.

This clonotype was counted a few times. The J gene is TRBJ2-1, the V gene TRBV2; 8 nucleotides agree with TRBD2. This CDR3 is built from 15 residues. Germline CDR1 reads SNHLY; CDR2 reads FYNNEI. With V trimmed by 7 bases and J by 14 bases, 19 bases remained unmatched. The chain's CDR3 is CASTFIPSGPSGEFF. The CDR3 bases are TGTGCCAGCACATTCATCCCTAGCGGGCCGAGTGGGGAGTTCTTC. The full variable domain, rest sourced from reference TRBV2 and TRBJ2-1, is EPEVTQTPSHQVTQMGQEVILRCVPISNHLYFYWYRQILGQKVEFLVSFYNNEISEKSEIFDDQFSVERPDGSNFTLKIRSTKLEDSAMYFCASTFIPSGPSGEFFGPGTRLTVL.

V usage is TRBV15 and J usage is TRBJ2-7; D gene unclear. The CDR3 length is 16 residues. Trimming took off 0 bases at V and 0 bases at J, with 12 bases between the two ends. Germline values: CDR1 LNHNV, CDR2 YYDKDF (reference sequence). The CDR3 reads CATSRDLIGASYEQYF. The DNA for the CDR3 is TGTGCCACCAGCAGAGATTTGATCGGCGCCTCCTACGAGCAGTACTTC.

The CDR3 coding sequence is TGTGCCAGCAGCTTTCTCGGTGGGGGGGGTGAGCAGTTCTTC. It is translated as CASSFLGGGGEQFF. J is TRBJ2-1 and V is TRBV7-3; 7 bases are shared with TRBD2. Germline V gives CDR1 SGHTA, CDR2 FQGTGA. V lost 3 bases and J lost 9; bases outside the gene matches: 8. This CDR3 has 14 amino acids.